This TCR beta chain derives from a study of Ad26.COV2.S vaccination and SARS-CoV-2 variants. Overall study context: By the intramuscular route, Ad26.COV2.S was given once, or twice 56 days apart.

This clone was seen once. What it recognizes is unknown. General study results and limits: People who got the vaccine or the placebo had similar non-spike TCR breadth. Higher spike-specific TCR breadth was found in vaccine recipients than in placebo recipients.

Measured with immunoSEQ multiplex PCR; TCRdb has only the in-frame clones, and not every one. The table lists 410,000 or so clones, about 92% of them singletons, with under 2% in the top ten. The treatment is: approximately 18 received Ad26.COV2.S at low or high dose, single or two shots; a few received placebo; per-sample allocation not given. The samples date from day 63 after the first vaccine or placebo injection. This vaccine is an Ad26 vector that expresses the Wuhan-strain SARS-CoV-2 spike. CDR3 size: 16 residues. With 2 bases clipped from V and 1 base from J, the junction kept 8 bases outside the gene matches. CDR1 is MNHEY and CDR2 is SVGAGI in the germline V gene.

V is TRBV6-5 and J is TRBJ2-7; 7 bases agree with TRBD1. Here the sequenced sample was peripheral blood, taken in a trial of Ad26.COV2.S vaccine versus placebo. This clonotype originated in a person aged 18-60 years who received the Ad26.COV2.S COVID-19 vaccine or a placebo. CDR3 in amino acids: CASSYQRQGSSYEQYF. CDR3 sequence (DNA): TGTGCCAGCAGTTACCAAAGACAGGGATCATCCTACGAGCAGTACTTC.